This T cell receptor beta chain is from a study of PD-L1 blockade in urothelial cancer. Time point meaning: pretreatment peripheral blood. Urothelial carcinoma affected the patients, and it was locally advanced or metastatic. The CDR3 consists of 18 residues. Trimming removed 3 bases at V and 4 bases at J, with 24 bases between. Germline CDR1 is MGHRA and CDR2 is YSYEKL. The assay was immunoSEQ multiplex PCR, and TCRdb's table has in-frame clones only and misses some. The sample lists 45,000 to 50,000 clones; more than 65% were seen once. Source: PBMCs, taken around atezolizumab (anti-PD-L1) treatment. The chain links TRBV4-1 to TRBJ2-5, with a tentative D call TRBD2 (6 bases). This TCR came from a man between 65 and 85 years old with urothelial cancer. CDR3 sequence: CASSQGPLSGGTRETQYF. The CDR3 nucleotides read TGCGCCAGCAGCCAGGGCCCCCTTAGCGGAGGGACGCGAGAGACCCAGTACTTC.